A selection of T cell receptor beta chains follows, all from one sample in a study of breast tumors, draining lymph nodes, adjacent tissues. TCRdb ran MiXCR on the multiplex PCR reads and lists one entry per CDR3 protein. The table has around 170,000 distinct CDR3 sequences, roughly a third seen once. Source material: axillary lymph node tissue. The source of these receptors is a female donor with breast cancer. Some clones in this sample may be carry-over from other donors' samples. CDR3s include the opening cysteine and the closing phenylalanine or tryptophan. D genes are given only for firm matches. Clone size is stated in some rows and not others, as once, few, many or a class when expanded.

>-|TRBJ2-3|many|TRBV7-2
CASSLVGGRTDTQYF
TGTGCCAGCAGCTTAGTTGGGGGGCGCACAGATACGCAGTATTTT
>-|TRBJ1-2|many|TRBV2
CASSDGRTGTF
TGTGCCAGCAGTGATGGTAGAACCGGGACCTTC
>-|TRBJ2-5|many|TRBV7-7
CASSLGLAIGETQYF
TGTGCTAGCAGCTTAGGGCTAGCGATAGGAGAGACCCAGTACTTC
>-|TRBJ1-1|once|TRBV6-6
CASSGTWREGFTEAFF
TGTGCCAGCAGCGGGACGTGGAGGGAAGGATTCACTGAAGCTTTCTTT
>TRBD1|TRBJ2-1|many|TRBV7-2
CASSLSQTGGIDEQFF
TGTGCCAGCAGCCTTTCCCAGACAGGGGGCATCGATGAGCAGTTCTTC
>-|TRBJ2-2|-|TRBV7-2
CATAGGSTGELFF
TGTGCCACCGCCGGGGGAAGCACCGGGGAGCTGTTTTTT
>-|TRBJ1-2|many|TRBV10-1
CASSETMSSYTF
TGCGCCAGCAGTGAGACGATGAGTAGCTACACCTTC
>-|TRBJ1-1|-|TRBV4-1
CASSQDSRKAFF
TGCGCCAGCAGCCAAGATTCGAGAAAAGCTTTCTTT
>-|TRBJ1-1|-|TRBV19
CAGSKGAEAFF
TGTGCCGGTAGTAAGGGAGCTGAAGCTTTCTTT
>TRBD2|TRBJ2-2|many|TRBV19
CASTTSVRVGELFF
TGTGCCAGCACCACTAGCGTTCGGGTCGGGGAGCTGTTTTTT
>-|TRBJ2-1|many|TRBV11-3
CASTPGIGVREQFF
TGTGCCAGCACCCCTGGGATCGGTGTCAGAGAGCAGTTCTTC
>TRBD1|TRBJ2-7|-|TRBV6-2/TRBV6-3
CASSSPEQGFEQYF
TGTGCCAGCAGTTCCCCCGAACAGGGGTTCGAGCAGTACTTC
>TRBD1|TRBJ1-5|-|TRBV7-9
CASSLVAADRSYGNQPQHF
TGTGCCAGCAGCTTAGTGGCCGCGGACAGGAGCTATGGCAATCAGCCCCAGCATTTT
>TRBD1|TRBJ2-5|-|TRBV7-9
CASSLAGGGQETQYF
TGTGCCAGCAGCTTGGCAGGGGGCGGACAAGAGACCCAGTACTTC